This is a list of T cell receptor beta chains from one sample in a study of Ad26.COV2.S vaccination and SARS-CoV-2 variants. Sequenced by immunoSEQ multiplex PCR; TCRdb stores in-frame clones only, minus some. The repertoire includes 380,000 or so clones, about four fifths of them detected once, and about 8% sits in the top ten. The sequences come from peripheral blood, collected in a trial of Ad26.COV2.S vaccine versus placebo. These receptors all come from a person between 18 and 60 years old who received the Ad26.COV2.S COVID-19 vaccine or a placebo. CDR3s include the opening cysteine and the closing phenylalanine or tryptophan. The D gene is left open where the match is weak. The size entry is marked missing in some rows and otherwise reads once, few, many or a size class.

clone_size | cdr3_length | j_call | v_call | d_call | cdr3_aa | cdr3_nt
. | 14 | TRBJ2-7 | TRBV5-6 | . | CASSLIPGENEQYF | TGTGCCAGCAGCTTGATCCCAGGGGAGAACGAGCAGTACTTC
. | 16 | TRBJ2-7 | TRBV5-6 | TRBD1 | CASGLLTGVTTYEQYF | TGTGCCAGCGGACTCCTAACAGGGGTAACGACCTACGAGCAGTACTTC
once | 15 | TRBJ1-2 | TRBV11-2 | . | CASSPDGAISYGYTF | TGTGCCAGCAGCCCCGACGGCGCGATATCCTATGGCTACACCTTC
. | 14 | TRBJ1-1 | TRBV18 | . | CASSPAVLNTEAFF | TGTGCCAGCTCACCTGCCGTCTTGAACACTGAAGCTTTCTTT
. | 16 | TRBJ2-1 | TRBV11-3 | TRBD2 | CASSLSGLAGGSEQFF | TGTGCCAGCAGCTTATCGGGACTAGCGGGAGGCAGCGAGCAGTTCTTC
. | 17 | TRBJ2-7 | TRBV7-2 | TRBD2 | CASSPLAGVAPISEQYF | TGTGCCAGCAGCCCCCTAGCGGGAGTTGCCCCCATCTCCGAGCAGTACTTC
. | 14 | TRBJ1-2 | TRBV9 | . | CASSMGGSIYGYTF | TGTGCCAGCAGCATGGGGGGCAGTATCTATGGCTACACCTTC
. | 13 | TRBJ1-5 | TRBV30 | . | CAWSVAGRQPQHF | TGTGCCTGGAGTGTTGCGGGGCGTCAGCCCCAGCATTTT
. | 12 | TRBJ1-3 | TRBV3-1/TRBV3-2 | . | CASSQVGGAIYF | TGTGCCAGCAGCCAAGTCGGGGGGGCCATATATTTT
. | 14 | TRBJ1-2 | TRBV19 | . | CASSIGRAPGSYTF | TGTGCCAGTAGTATAGGAAGGGCCCCTGGGAGCTACACCTTC
. | 14 | TRBJ2-2 | TRBV10-2 | TRBD2 | CASSATSGIGELFF | TGCGCCAGCAGTGCGACTAGCGGCATCGGGGAGCTGTTTTTT